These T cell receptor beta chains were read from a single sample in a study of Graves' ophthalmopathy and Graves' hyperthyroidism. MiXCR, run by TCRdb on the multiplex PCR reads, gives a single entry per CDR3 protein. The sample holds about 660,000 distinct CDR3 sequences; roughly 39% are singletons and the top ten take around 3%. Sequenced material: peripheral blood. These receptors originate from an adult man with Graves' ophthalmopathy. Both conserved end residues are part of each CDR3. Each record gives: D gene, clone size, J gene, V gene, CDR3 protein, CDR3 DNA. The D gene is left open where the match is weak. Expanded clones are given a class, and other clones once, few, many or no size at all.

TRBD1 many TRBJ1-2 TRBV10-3 CAISPVGGGQANYGYTF TGTGCCATCAGTCCGGTAGGGGGCGGACAAGCTAACTATGGCTACACCTTC
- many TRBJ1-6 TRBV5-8 CASSSGDPSSPLHF TGTGCCAGCAGCTCCGGGGACCCGTCTTCACCCCTCCACTTT
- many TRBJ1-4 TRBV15 CATSRVVGEKLFF TGTGCCACCAGCAGAGTGGTCGGTGAAAAACTGTTTTTT
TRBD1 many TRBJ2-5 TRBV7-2 CASSFKRTGLGETQYF TGTGCCAGCAGCTTCAAGCGGACAGGGTTAGGGGAGACCCAGTACTTC
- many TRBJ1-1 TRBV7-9 CASSLEYLNTEAFF TGTGCCAGCAGCTTAGAGTACTTGAACACTGAAGCTTTCTTT
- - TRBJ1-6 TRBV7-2 CASSVEGLGDQPLHF TGTGCCAGCAGCGTAGAGGGACTGGGGGATCAGCCCCTCCACTTT
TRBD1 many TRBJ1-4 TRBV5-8 CASSLRSGGNEKLFF TGTGCCAGCAGCTTGAGGTCAGGGGGTAATGAAAAACTGTTTTTT
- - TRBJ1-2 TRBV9 CASSYTGDDFGGYTF TGTGCCAGCAGTTACACTGGGGACGACTTCGGGGGCTACACCTTC
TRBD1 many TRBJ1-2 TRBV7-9 CASSPGTGTFGYTF TGTGCCAGCAGCCCTGGGACAGGGACGTTTGGCTACACCTTC
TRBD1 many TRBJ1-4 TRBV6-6 CASSYLGTGGEKLFF TGTGCCAGCAGTTATCTCGGGACAGGGGGTGAAAAACTGTTTTTT
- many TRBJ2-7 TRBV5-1 CASRPDSSYEQYF TGCGCCAGCAGGCCGGACAGCTCCTACGAGCAGTACTTC
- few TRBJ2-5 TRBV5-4 CASSRPKGGTETQYF TGTGCCAGCAGCCGACCGAAGGGGGGCACAGAGACCCAGTACTTC
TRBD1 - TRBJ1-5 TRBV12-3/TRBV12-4 CAGSFGTGNQPQHF TGTGCCGGCAGTTTCGGGACAGGCAATCAGCCCCAGCATTTT
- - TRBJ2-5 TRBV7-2 CASSQNRELETQYF TGTGCCAGTAGCCAAAACAGGGAGTTAGAGACCCAGTACTTC
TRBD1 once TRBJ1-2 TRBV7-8 CASSPGTGGLGYTF TGTGCCAGCAGCCCCGGGACAGGGGGCCTTGGCTACACCTTC
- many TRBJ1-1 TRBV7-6 CASTPFGEGGTEAFF TGTGCCAGCACCCCATTTGGTGAGGGTGGCACTGAAGCTTTCTTT
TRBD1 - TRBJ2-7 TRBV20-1 CSASRDRGTEQYF TGCAGTGCCTCCCGAGACAGGGGAACCGAGCAGTACTTC
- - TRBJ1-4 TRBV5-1 CASSLAGAPNEKLFF TGCGCCAGCAGCTTGGCAGGGGCACCTAATGAAAAACTGTTTTTT
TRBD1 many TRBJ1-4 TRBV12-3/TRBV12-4 CASSDRGFEKLFF TGTGCCAGCAGTGACAGGGGGTTTGAAAAACTGTTTTTT
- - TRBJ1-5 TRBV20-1 CSARDPKKNQPQHF TGCAGTGCTAGAGATCCCAAAAAGAATCAGCCCCAGCATTTT
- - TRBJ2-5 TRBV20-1 CSARRGDDQPQYF TGCAGTGCTAGAAGGGGCGATGATCAGCCCCAGTACTTC
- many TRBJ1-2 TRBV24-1 CATSSLGGVGYTF TGTGCCACCAGTTCACTCGGAGGGGTTGGCTACACCTTC
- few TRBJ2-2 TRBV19 CASSHLGGATGELFF TGTGCCAGTTCACACCTTGGGGGGGCCACCGGGGAGCTGTTTTTT
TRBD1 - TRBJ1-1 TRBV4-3 CVSSQVIGGPEAFF TGCGTCAGCAGCCAAGTTATAGGGGGCCCTGAAGCTTTCTTT
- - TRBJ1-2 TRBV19 CASSIRGRDTF TGTGCCAGTAGTATAAGAGGTCGGGACACCTTC
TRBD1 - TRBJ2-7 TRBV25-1 CASVQGTGRHEQYF TGTGCCAGCGTGCAGGGGACAGGGAGGCACGAGCAGTACTTC
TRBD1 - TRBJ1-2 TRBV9 CASSAGQGEGGYTF TGTGCCAGCAGCGCGGGACAGGGGGAAGGTGGCTACACCTTC
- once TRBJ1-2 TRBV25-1 CASSDHPAEGGRRNYGYTF TGTGCCAGCAGTGATCACCCCGCTGAAGGGGGACGGAGAAACTATGGCTACACCTTC
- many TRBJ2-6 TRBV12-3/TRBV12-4 CASSAARRPGANVLTF TGTGCCAGCAGTGCAGCTAGGCGGCCTGGGGCCAACGTCCTGACTTTC
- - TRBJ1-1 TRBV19 CASSEDSPMNTEAFF TGTGCCAGTAGTGAGGACAGCCCAATGAACACTGAAGCTTTCTTT
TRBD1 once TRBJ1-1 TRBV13 CASVNDRAKNTEAFF TGTGCCAGCGTAAACGACAGGGCCAAGAACACTGAAGCTTTCTTT
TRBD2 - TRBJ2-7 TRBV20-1 CSAPSGGGSSYEQYF TGCAGTGCCCCAAGCGGGGGGGGAAGCTCCTACGAGCAGTACTTC
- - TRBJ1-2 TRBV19 CASSPDRLGDGYTF TGTGCCAGTAGCCCGGACAGACTGGGAGACGGCTACACCTTC
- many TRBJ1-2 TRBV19 CASSISWDNYGYTF TGTGCCAGTAGTATCAGTTGGGACAATTATGGCTACACCTTC
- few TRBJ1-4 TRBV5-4 CASSPGLVGEKLFF TGTGCCAGCAGCCCGGGACTGGTAGGGGAAAAACTGTTTTTT
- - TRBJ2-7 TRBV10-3 CASSGLRGAYEQYF TGTGCCAGCAGTGGATTGAGGGGGGCCTACGAGCAGTACTTC
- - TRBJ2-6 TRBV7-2 CASSPASSGANVLTF TGTGCCAGCAGTCCTGCGAGCTCTGGGGCCAACGTCCTGACTTTC
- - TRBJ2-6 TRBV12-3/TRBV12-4 CASSRTEAYVLTF TGTGCCAGCAGTCGGACAGAGGCCTACGTCCTGACTTTC
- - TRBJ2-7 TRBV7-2 CASSRVMAPDGYEQYF TGTGCCAGCAGCCGTGTTATGGCCCCGGACGGTTACGAGCAGTACTTC
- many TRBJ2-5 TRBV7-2 CASSLVTLKETQYF TGTGCCAGCAGCTTAGTTACACTAAAAGAGACCCAGTACTTC
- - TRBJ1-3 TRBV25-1 CASSRLSGGNTIYF TGTGCCAGCAGTCGTTTGTCAGGGGGAAACACCATATATTTT
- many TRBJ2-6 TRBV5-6 CASSGGPASGANVLTF TGTGCCAGCAGCGGGGGGCCCGCCTCTGGGGCCAACGTCCTGACTTTC
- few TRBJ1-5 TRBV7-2 CASSPAAGGALGDQPQHF TGTGCCAGCAGCCCAGCCGCGGGGGGGGCCCTCGGGGATCAGCCCCAGCATTTT
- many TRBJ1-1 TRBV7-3 CASSLNGGGNTEAFF TGTGCCAGCAGCTTAAATGGGGGGGGAAACACTGAAGCTTTCTTT
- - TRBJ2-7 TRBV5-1 CASGWGGGASYEQYF TGCGCCAGCGGCTGGGGAGGGGGCGCCTCCTACGAGCAGTACTTC
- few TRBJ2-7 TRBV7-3 CASSLGGGGPYEQYF TGTGCCAGCAGCTTAGGAGGGGGGGGCCCCTACGAGCAGTACTTC
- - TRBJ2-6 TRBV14 CASSRTGRSGANVLTF TGTGCCAGCAGCCGAACGGGGAGATCTGGGGCCAACGTCCTGACTTTC
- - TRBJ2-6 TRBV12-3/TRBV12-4 CASSSTGQPTEAF TGTGCCAGCAGTTCTACAGGGCAGCCCACTGAAGCTTTC
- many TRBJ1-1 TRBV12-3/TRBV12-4 CASSFGQKNTEAFF TGTGCCAGCAGTTTCGGACAGAAGAACACTGAAGCTTTCTTT